These 28 T cell receptor beta chains originate from one sample sequenced in a study of T cells in Graves' hyperthyroidism and ophthalmopathy (dated by TCRdb to between 2018 and 2021). The library was prepared using multiplex PCR. Sequencing was carried out with an Illumina HiSeq 2000. The TCR beta CDR3 regions were amplified from the RNA transcripts. For the first round of RT-PCR on the TCR CDR3, the HTBI primer set was used together with the Qiagen OneStep RT-PCR kit. Through fastp at Q25 and MiXCR, TCRdb rebuilt clones from the public reads, retaining in-frame beta chains. Merged by CDR3 protein, the rows form single entries marked with the most common genes and DNA. This sample lists some 600,000 distinct CDR3 sequences; 14% were detected once. About 5.8% of the sample belongs to the ten largest clones. The sequenced sample consisted of blood. The origin of the receptors is a woman aged 25 to 45 with Graves' hyperthyroidism that later progressed to Graves' ophthalmopathy.

This chain uses TRBV7-9 with TRBJ2-3, with unresolved D. V was pared by 4 bases and J by 2 bases, with 19 bases between. The CDR3 totals 17 residues. CDR1 is SEHNR and CDR2 is FQNEAQ in the germline V gene (reference sequence). In DNA, the CDR3 is TGTGCCAGCAGCTATTCGACCCTGTTTCAATTCACAGATACGCAGTATTTT. Its protein product is CASSYSTLFQFTDTQYF.

The chain joins TRBV28 to TRBJ2-1; D ambiguous. Trimming took 3 bases from V and 0 from J, leaving 9 bases between them. Germline CDR1 reads MDHEN; CDR2 reads SYDVKM. The length of the CDR3 is 15 residues. DNA for the CDR3: TGTGCCAGCAGTTTTGACACCAACTCCTACAATGAGCAGTTCTTC. It codes for CASSFDTNSYNEQFF.

The sample holds many counts of this clonotype. This chain uses TRBV4-1 with TRBJ2-2, with D perhaps given as TRBD1 or TRBD2 (5 bases each). The germline V and J ends were trimmed by 3 bases and 0 bases, with 11 bases remaining between them. The CDR3 has 16 amino acids. CDR1 is MGHRA and CDR2 is YSYEKL in the germline V gene. CDR3 coding DNA: TGCGCCAGCAGCCAGGGGGACGGAACGAACACCGGGGAGCTGTTTTTT. This codes for CASSQGDGTNTGELFF.

This clonotype has at least ten counts. V is TRBV20-1 and J is TRBJ2-7; possible D gene TRBD2, 6 bases. Germline-derived CDR1 and CDR2 are DFQATT and SNEGSKA (reference sequence). This CDR3 comprises 15 residues. Between the trimmed V and J ends, which lost 2 bases and 6 bases, there was a span of 20 bases. The CDR3 protein is CSARTHLAGRAEQYF. The CDR3 region has the DNA TGCAGTGCTAGAACTCATCTGGCGGGAAGGGCCGAGCAGTACTTC.

Many counts were recorded for this clonotype. The rearrangement uses TRBV6-2 or TRBV6-3 and TRBJ1-4; TRBD1 aligns across 7 bases. Germline V gene data show CDR1 as MNHEY and CDR2 as SVGEGT. This CDR3 is built from 15 residues. The J segment lost 10 bases and the V segment lost 9 bases, leaving 17 bases of the junction unmatched. CDR3 DNA: TGTGCCAGTACGACAGGGACCTTGGGGCTTGGAAAACTGTTTTTT. Translating gives CASTTGTLGLGKLFF.

In this sample, this clonotype turned up a few times. V usage is TRBV4-1 and J usage is TRBJ2-7; the match to TRBD1 covers 9 bases. The trim removed 1 base at V and 4 bases at J, leaving 14 bases unmatched. This CDR3 comprises 18 residues. Germline values: CDR1 MGHRA, CDR2 YSYEKL. CDR3 in amino acids: CASSQGTSLWDRVYEQYF. In nucleotides, the CDR3 is TGCGCCAGCAGCCAAGGGACGTCCCTATGGGACAGGGTTTACGAGCAGTACTTC.

This rearrangement joins TRBV3-1 to TRBJ2-1, with 13 bases that match TRBD2. V dropped 6 bases and J dropped 4; count of bases not matched to a gene: 12. The CDR3 totals 18 residues. The germline V gene encodes CDR1 LGHDT and CDR2 YNNKEL (reference sequence). CDR3 loop: CASSPTPGTSGIYNEQFF. The CDR3 DNA is TGTGCCAGCAGTCCAACCCCCGGGACTAGCGGGATTTACAATGAGCAGTTCTTC.

This clonotype showed up many times. This sequence joins TRBV12-5 and TRBJ1-6, with 8 bases matching TRBD1. The CDR3 extends over 16 amino acids. Germline V gene lookup returns CDR1 LGHNT and CDR2 FRNRAP. After removal of 5 bases from V and 8 bases from J, the junction contained 11 bases not matched to a gene. In DNA, the CDR3 is TGTGCTAGTGGTCTGGAACTTGGACAGGGACATTCACCCCTCCACTTT. Its protein product is CASGLELGQGHSPLHF.

The rearrangement links TRBV4-3 to TRBJ2-1; a weak D match, TRBD2 (6 bases). V dropped 4 bases and J dropped 10 bases, with 17 bases sitting between them. The CDR3 covers 14 residues. The germline V gene encodes CDR1 LGHNA and CDR2 YSLEER. In DNA form, the CDR3 reads TGCGCCAGCAGCCCCCATTTCGGGGGTGGCGAGCAGTTCTTC. Protein sequence: CASSPHFGGGEQFF.

This clonotype appeared many times. In DNA, the CDR3 is TGTGCCAGCAGCGCGCTGAAACGGGCGCCCACTGAAGCTTTCTTT. Amino acids: CASSALKRAPTEAFF. The gene calls are TRBV11-2 and TRBJ1-1; no definite D call. V lost 5 bases, J lost 4 bases, and 17 bases lay in between. Germline loops: CDR1 SGHAT, CDR2 FQNNGV. The length of the CDR3 is 15 residues.

The V and J genes are TRBV3-1 and TRBJ2-1, with 8 bases matching TRBD1. The CDR3 runs to 14 residues. V was pared by 4 bases and J by 5 bases, with 4 bases of the junction left unmatched. Germline assignment: CDR1 LGHDT and CDR2 YNNKEL (reference sequence). The CDR3 region is CASSPSTGDNEQFF. The CDR3 nucleotides read TGTGCCAGCAGCCCCTCGACAGGGGACAATGAGCAGTTCTTC.

As DNA, the CDR3 is TGTGCCAGCAGCGTAGGCGGGGGGCTGCCTTCCTACGAGCAGTACTTC. This gives the protein CASSVGGGLPSYEQYF. This chain uses TRBV9 with TRBJ2-7; 8 bases are a match to TRBD2. The V gene's germline CDR1 is SGDLS and CDR2 YYNGEE. The CDR3 length is 16 residues. The V gene end was trimmed by 0 bases and the J gene end by 1 base; junction bases not matched to a gene: 6.

This clonotype was counted ten times or more. The chain is built from TRBV20-1 and TRBJ2-1; D may match TRBD1 or TRBD2 (6 bases each). There are 14 residues in the CDR3. The germline V gene has CDR1 DFQATT and CDR2 SNEGSKA (reference sequence). V was trimmed by 0 bases and J by 8 bases, leaving 14 bases between them. CDR3 DNA: TGCAGTGCTAGAGATTTGGGGGGCGGGGATGAGCAGTTCTTC. Translated, it gives CSARDLGGGDEQFF.

There are many counts of this clonotype. The chain joins TRBV10-3 to TRBJ1-1; D not resolved. Trimming shortened V by 3 bases and J by 2 bases, and 7 bases separated the two germline ends. This CDR3 has 13 residues. Germline V gives CDR1 ENHRY, CDR2 SYGVKD. The CDR3 spells CAISDWSNTEAFF. The CDR3 DNA follows: TGTGCCATCAGTGATTGGTCTAACACTGAAGCTTTCTTT.

The chain couples TRBV2 to TRBJ2-7; D unclear. Germline V gene sequence: CDR1 SNHLY, CDR2 FYNNEI. The CDR3 has 15 amino acids. V lost 7 bases, J lost 0 bases, and 16 bases lay in between. The CDR3 loop is CASTVETVASYEQYF. DNA for the CDR3: TGTGCCAGCACCGTTGAAACAGTTGCCTCCTACGAGCAGTACTTC.

The chain links TRBV7-9 to TRBJ2-5; D not certain. With 3 bases removed from V and 2 bases from J, the gap between germline ends came to 7 bases. Germline V gives CDR1 SEHNR, CDR2 FQNEAQ (reference sequence). The length of the CDR3 is 13 residues. The DNA of the CDR3 is TGTGCCAGCAGCTTGAAATTTCAAGAGACCCAGTACTTC. This encodes CASSLKFQETQYF.

With respect to this clonotype: The germline gene is not matched at one end of the junction; a read error may be the cause. This rearrangement joins TRBV5-1 to TRBJ2-7; D is possibly TRBD1 (6 bases). CDR3 length: 13 residues. Germline values: CDR1 SGHRS, CDR2 YFSETQ. CDR3 nucleotide sequence: TGCGCCGGCAGCTTGGACAGACTCTACGAGCAGTACTTC. Amino acid sequence: CAGSLDRLYEQYF.

This clonotype was seen ten or more times. The chain combines TRBV7-9 with TRBJ1-2; perhaps TRBD1 as D (6 bases). The length of the CDR3 is 14 residues. Germline loops: CDR1 SEHNR, CDR2 FQNEAQ (reference sequence). The V end lost 3 bases, the J end lost 6 bases, and 14 bases lay between the germline ends. DNA of the CDR3: TGTGCCAGCAGCTTGTTAGGACAGAACGATGGCTACACCTTC. Protein: CASSLLGQNDGYTF.

The chain employs TRBV6-1 and TRBJ1-5; D is uncertain. The CDR3 extends over 16 amino acids. V lost 2 bases and J lost 1, with 12 bases in between. CDR1 and CDR2 from the germline V gene are MNHNS and SASEGT. The CDR3 DNA is TGTGCCAGCAGTGAAACGCCCGGGGAAAGCAATCAGCCCCAGCATTTT. Protein product: CASSETPGESNQPQHF.

This clonotype was picked up many times. This chain links TRBV7-8 with TRBJ2-6, with unresolved D. Germline assignment: CDR1 SGHVS and CDR2 FQNEAQ. Trimming pared 5 bases from V and 0 bases from J, leaving 14 bases between. This CDR3 is 17 amino acids long. CDR3 loop: CASSVYSGVSGANVLTF. CDR3 sequence (DNA): TGTGCCAGCAGCGTCTACTCCGGAGTCTCTGGGGCCAACGTCCTGACTTTC. Filled out from reference TRBV7-8 and TRBJ2-6, the complete variable domain reads GAGVSQSPRYKVAKRGQDVALRCDPISGHVSLFWYQQALGQGPEFLTYFQNEAQLDKSGLPSDRFFAERPEGSVSTLKIQRTQQEDSAVYLCASSVYSGVSGANVLTFGAGSRLTVL.

This clonotype has ten or more counts. The rearrangement joins TRBV3-1 to TRBJ1-4, with TRBD1 as a possible D gene (6 bases). From germline, CDR1 is LGHDT and CDR2 YNNKEL (reference sequence). This CDR3 is built from 14 residues. The V and J ends lost 3 bases and 2 bases respectively, with 7 bases between them. The CDR3 here is CASSHDRTNEKLFF. The DNA of the CDR3 is TGTGCCAGCAGCCACGACAGGACTAATGAAAAACTGTTTTTT.

This clonotype was seen repeatedly, ten times or more. The rearrangement links TRBV7-9 to TRBJ2-7; TRBD1 matches at 9 bases. Germline CDR1 is SEHNR and CDR2 is FQNEAQ (reference sequence). V was pared by 1 base and J by 0 bases, with 10 bases of the junction left unmatched. The CDR3 length is 18 residues. In DNA form, the CDR3 reads TGTGCCAGCAGCTTAGAGCCTCACAGGGGGCAAAGCTCCTACGAGCAGTACTTC. It encodes CASSLEPHRGQSSYEQYF.

This clonotype was seen repeatedly, ten times or more. This chain connects TRBV5-1 to TRBJ1-2; a weak D match, TRBD1 (5 bases). CDR3 size: 15 residues. The germline V gene encodes CDR1 SGHRS and CDR2 YFSETQ. V was cut by 0 bases and J by 6 bases, with 15 bases left in between. As DNA, the CDR3 is TGCGCCAGCAGCTTGGGGATCACGGGGCGCGATGGCTACACCTTC. Translation: CASSLGITGRDGYTF.

This rearrangement joins TRBV10-2 to TRBJ2-2; possibly TRBD1 for D (6 bases). There are 15 residues in the CDR3. V lost 8 bases to trimming and J lost 5 bases, with 18 bases between them. From germline, CDR1 is WSHSY and CDR2 SAAADI. The CDR3: CASAGGNTGTGELFF. The CDR3 DNA is TGCGCCAGCGCTGGGGGCAACACTGGGACCGGGGAGCTGTTTTTT.

A word on this clonotype: This may be a read error: a much more frequent sequence differs by one nucleotide. This chain joins TRBV28 and TRBJ1-6, with a possible D match to TRBD1 (6 bases). Germline CDR1 and CDR2: MDHEN and SYDVKM. CDR3 size: 16 residues. V lost 2 bases and J 6 bases, leaving 14 bases between the germline ends. The CDR3 protein is CASSLPQGRGNSPLHF. As DNA, the CDR3 is TGTGCCAGCAGTTTACCCCAGGGGCGCGGTAATTCACCCCTCCACTTT. The complete variable domain, with remaining parts taken from reference TRBV28 and TRBJ1-6, reads DVKVTQSSRYLVKRTGEKVFLECVQDMDHENMFWYRQDPGLGLRLIYFSYDVKMKEKGDIPEGYSVSREKKERFSLILESASTNQTSMYLCASSLPQGRGNSPLHFGNGTRLTVT.

This clonotype turned up a few times. V is TRBV20-1 and J is TRBJ1-1; D may be TRBD1 (6 bases). V lost 0 bases to trimming and J lost 12 bases, with 14 bases between them. CDR1 and CDR2 from the germline V gene are DFQATT and SNEGSKA (reference sequence). CDR3 length: 12 residues. The CDR3 DNA follows: TGCAGTGCTAGAGACCTGGACAGTAGATCTTTCTTT. It yields the protein CSARDLDSRSFF.

This clonotype was seen a handful of times. V is TRBV7-9 and J is TRBJ1-1, with a weak D call TRBD1 (6 bases). Germline V gene lookup returns CDR1 SEHNR and CDR2 FQNEAQ (reference sequence). Trimming took off 6 bases at V and 4 bases at J, with 12 bases between the two ends. The CDR3 contains 13 residues. The CDR3 region is CASSTGWFTEAFF. The CDR3 region has the DNA TGTGCCAGCAGTACAGGGTGGTTCACTGAAGCTTTCTTT.

This clonotype has at least ten counts. The rearrangement uses TRBV11-2 and TRBJ2-5; D gene ambiguous. Germline CDR1 and CDR2: SGHAT and FQNNGV. Trimming removed 0 bases from V and 4 bases from J, with 6 bases in between. The length of the CDR3 is 13 residues. The CDR3 coding sequence is TGTGCCAGCAGCTTAGACAGACTAGAGACCCAGTACTTC. It specifies CASSLDRLETQYF.